This T cell receptor beta chain was found in a study of cytomegalovirus exposure and HLA in healthy donors. The germline V and J ends were trimmed by 0 bases and 5 bases, with 17 bases remaining between them. CDR1 MGHRA and CDR2 YSYEKL come from the germline V gene. This CDR3 is built from 16 residues. TCRdb's table, derived via immunoSEQ multiplex PCR, lists solely in-frame clones and lacks some. Of approximately 130,000 clones listed, roughly 90% are singletons. Broader study findings: Most TCR sequences were rare, but some public TCRs occurred in many donors.

In regard to this clone: The antigen remains undetermined.

V and J are TRBV4-1 and TRBJ2-7; a possible D gene is TRBD1 (6 bases). The sequence was obtained from a woman aged 18-29 years in good health and CMV-seronegative. The sample taken for sequencing was PBMCs. CDR3 region: CASSQDEGVRFDEQYF. The CDR3 nucleotides read TGCGCCAGCAGCCAAGATGAGGGGGTCAGGTTCGACGAGCAGTACTTC.